The sequence of this TCR beta chain was determined in a study of control samples from healthy donors and cancer patients. The CDR3 loop spans 15 amino acids. The V and J ends lost 7 bases and 2 bases respectively, with 15 bases between them. CDR1 is MDHEN and CDR2 is SYDVKM in the germline V gene. Only in-frame clones appear in the TCRdb table, and some are missing; sequencing was by immunoSEQ multiplex PCR. This table has 150,000 to 200,000 clones, roughly 94% appearing once. This chain uses TRBV28 with TRBJ1-5, with D possibly TRBD1 on 6 matching bases. Sequences were obtained from blood. The clonotype originates from a woman younger than 30 in good health. The CDR3 DNA is TGTGCCAGCACCCCATGGGGGCGCGGCAATCAGCCCCAGCATTTT. Translated, it gives CASTPWGRGNQPQHF.